This TCR beta chain was captured in a study of blood T cell repertoires in COVID-19. The wider study: From the United States, Italy and Spain came samples of acute and convalescent COVID-19. PBMCs, B-cell-depleted T cells, or T cells were the source of the cDNA or gDNA that made up the material.

In the authors' workflow: It was from reference gene primer amplification that nucleated cell counts were estimated. Using immunoSEQ multiplex PCR, the repertoire was profiled, and TCRdb retains in-frame clones only, with some absent. D and trimming were read from the DNA, whereas the V and J calls and clone size are those reported in that table. The data show under 300,000 clones, with 70% to 85% seen just once and over 1.2% held by the top ten. V lost 4 bases to trimming and J lost 2 bases; unmatched junction nucleotides: 12. CDR1 and CDR2 from the germline V gene are LGHDT and YNNKEL (reference sequence). The CDR3 runs to 19 residues.

This receptor was identified in a woman in her thirties or forties who had recovered from COVID-19. V is TRBV3-1 (or the pseudogene TRBV3-2) and J is TRBJ2-4, with TRBD2 matching 12 bases. The sequenced sample consisted of peripheral blood. The CDR3 loop reads CASSRTTSGGTGPKNIQYF. The DNA for the CDR3 is TGTGCCAGCAGCCGCACAACTAGCGGGGGGACCGGACCCAAAAACATTCAGTACTTC.